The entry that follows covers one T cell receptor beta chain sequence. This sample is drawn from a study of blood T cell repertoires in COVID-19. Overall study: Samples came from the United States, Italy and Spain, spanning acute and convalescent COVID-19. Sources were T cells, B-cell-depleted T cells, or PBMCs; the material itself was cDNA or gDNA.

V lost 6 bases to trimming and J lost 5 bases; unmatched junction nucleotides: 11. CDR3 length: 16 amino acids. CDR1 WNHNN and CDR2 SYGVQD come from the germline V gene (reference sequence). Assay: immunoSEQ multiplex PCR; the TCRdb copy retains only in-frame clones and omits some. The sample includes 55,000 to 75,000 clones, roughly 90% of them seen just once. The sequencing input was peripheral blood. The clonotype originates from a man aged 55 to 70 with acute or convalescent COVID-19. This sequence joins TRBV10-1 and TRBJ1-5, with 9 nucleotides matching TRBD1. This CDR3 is CASRTGQGLRYQPQHF. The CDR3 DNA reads TGCGCCAGCAGAACCGGACAGGGGCTACGTTATCAGCCCCAGCATTTT.